This T cell receptor beta chain originates from a study of cytomegalovirus exposure and HLA in healthy donors. Losses at the gene ends were 4 bases for V and 2 bases for J; bases not matched to a gene: 6. CDR3 size: 16 residues. Germline lookup yields CDR1 MNHNS and CDR2 SASEGT. PCR primers comprised 60 Vbeta and 13 Jbeta primers. Here immunoSEQ multiplex PCR was the method, and the copy in TCRdb shows in-frame clones only, minus some. The sample records about 140,000 clones, 82% being singletons. This clone was recorded only once. The genes are TRBV6-1 and TRBJ2-5; TRBD2 agrees at 11 bases. The receptor was derived from a male donor in good health and CMV-seronegative. Sequencing used PBMCs. The CDR3 region is CASSALAGGPQETQYF. As DNA, the CDR3 is TGTGCCAGCAGTGCGCTAGCGGGAGGCCCTCAAGAGACCCAGTACTTC.